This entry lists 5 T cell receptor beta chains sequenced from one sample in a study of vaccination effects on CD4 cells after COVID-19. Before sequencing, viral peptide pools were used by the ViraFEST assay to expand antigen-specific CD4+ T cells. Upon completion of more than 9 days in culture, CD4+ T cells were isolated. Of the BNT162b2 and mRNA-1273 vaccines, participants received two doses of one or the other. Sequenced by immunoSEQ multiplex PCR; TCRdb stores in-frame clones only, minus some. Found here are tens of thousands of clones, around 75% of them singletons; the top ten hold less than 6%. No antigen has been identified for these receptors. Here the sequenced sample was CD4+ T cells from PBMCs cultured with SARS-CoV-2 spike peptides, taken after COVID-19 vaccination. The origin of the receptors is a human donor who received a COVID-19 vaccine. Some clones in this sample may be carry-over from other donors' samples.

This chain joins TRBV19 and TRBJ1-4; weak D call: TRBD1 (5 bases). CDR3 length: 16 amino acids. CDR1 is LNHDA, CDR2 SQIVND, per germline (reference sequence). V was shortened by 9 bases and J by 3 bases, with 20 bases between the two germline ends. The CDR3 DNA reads TGTGCCAGCCGAGACCGGGGGGGGTCAGCTAATGAAAAACTGTTTTTT. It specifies CASRDRGGSANEKLFF.

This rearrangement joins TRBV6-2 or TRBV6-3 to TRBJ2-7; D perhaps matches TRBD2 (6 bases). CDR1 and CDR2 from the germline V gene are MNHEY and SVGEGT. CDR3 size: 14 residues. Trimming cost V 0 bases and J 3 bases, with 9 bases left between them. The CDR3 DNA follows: TGTGCCAGCAGTTACTCGCGGGGCGGCTACGAGCAGTACGTC. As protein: CASSYSRGGYEQYV.

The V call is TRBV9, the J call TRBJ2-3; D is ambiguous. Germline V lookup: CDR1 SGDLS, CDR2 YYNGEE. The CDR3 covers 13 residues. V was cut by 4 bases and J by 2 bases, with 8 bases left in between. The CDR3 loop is CASSSGLTDTQYF. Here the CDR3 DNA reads TGTGCCAGCAGCTCGGGCCTCACAGATACGCAGTATTTT.

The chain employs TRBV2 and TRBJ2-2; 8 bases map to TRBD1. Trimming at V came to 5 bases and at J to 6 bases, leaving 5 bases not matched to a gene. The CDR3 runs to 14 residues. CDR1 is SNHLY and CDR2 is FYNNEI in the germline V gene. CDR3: CASSPQGAAGELFF. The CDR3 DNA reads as TGTGCCAGCAGTCCTCAGGGGGCAGCCGGGGAGCTGTTTTTT.

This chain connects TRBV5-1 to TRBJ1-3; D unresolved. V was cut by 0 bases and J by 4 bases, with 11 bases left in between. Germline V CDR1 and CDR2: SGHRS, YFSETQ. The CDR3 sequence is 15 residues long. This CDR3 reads CASSLDGPRGNTIYF. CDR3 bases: TGCGCCAGCAGCTTGGACGGCCCTCGGGGAAACACCATATATTTT.